These 20 T cell receptor beta chains were all obtained from the same sample, sequenced in a study of cytomegalovirus exposure and HLA in healthy donors. The study ran its PCR with 60 Vbeta and 13 Jbeta primers. The method was immunoSEQ multiplex PCR; TCRdb's version includes in-frame clones alone and lacks a portion of them. The sample consists of about 31,000 clones, 65% to 75% of them appearing once. Sequencing was carried out using PBMCs. Receptor source: a man aged 50 to 60 in good health and CMV-seropositive.

This clone was counted between two and nine times. The genes are TRBV30 and TRBJ2-3; perhaps TRBD1 as D (6 bases). CDR3 length: 14 residues. V gave up 2 bases and J gave up 6 bases, with 15 bases separating them. Germline CDR1 and CDR2: GTSNPN and SVGIG (reference sequence). CDR3: CAWSITRGSDTQYF. The CDR3 bases are TGTGCCTGGAGTATAACCAGGGGTTCGGATACGCAGTATTTT.

There are a few counts of this clone. This sequence joins TRBV5-1 and TRBJ2-1, with 7 nucleotides matching TRBD1. Germline V gene data show CDR1 as SGHRS and CDR2 as YFSETQ. This CDR3 contains 14 residues. V shed 0 bases, J shed 4 bases, and the junction held 1 base outside the gene matches. The CDR3 loop reads CASSLEGQYNEQFF. In DNA, the CDR3 is TGCGCCAGCAGCTTGGAGGGACAGTACAATGAGCAGTTCTTC.

The gene calls are TRBV30 and TRBJ1-3, with a weak D call TRBD1 (6 bases). V was clipped by 5 bases and J by 0 bases, with 11 bases between them. Per germline, CDR1 GTSNPN and CDR2 SVGIG (reference sequence). The CDR3 runs to 14 residues. CDR3 loop: CAWAPGDSGNTIYF. CDR3 DNA sequence: TGTGCCTGGGCCCCAGGGGACTCTGGAAACACCATATATTTT.

This chain joins TRBV28 and TRBJ2-2; 7 bases align to TRBD2. The CDR3 extends over 14 amino acids. CDR1 is MDHEN and CDR2 is SYDVKM in the germline V gene. Trimming cost V 5 bases and J 6 bases; bases outside gene matches: 6. The CDR3 loop reads CASSRTSAAGELFF. CDR3 coding DNA: TGTGCCAGCAGTCGGACTAGTGCCGCCGGGGAGCTGTTTTTT.

V usage is TRBV18 and J usage is TRBJ2-5; 12 bases are a match to TRBD1. The CDR3 extends over 16 amino acids. The trim removed 3 bases at V and 4 bases at J, leaving 6 bases unmatched. Germline-derived CDR1 and CDR2 are KGHSH and LQKENI. CDR3 loop: CASSPWGQGAGETQYF. CDR3 in DNA: TGTGCCAGCTCACCCTGGGGACAGGGGGCCGGAGAGACCCAGTACTTC.

The gene calls are TRBV5-8 and TRBJ2-5; D is unresolved. Germline V CDR1 and CDR2: SGHTS, YDEGEE. V lost 4 bases, J lost 5 bases, and 6 bases lay in between. The CDR3 runs to 11 residues. CDR3 DNA sequence: TGTGCCAGCAGCGAGAGGGAGACCCAGTACTTC. Its translation is CASSERETQYF.

The chain employs TRBV30 and TRBJ2-6; 7 nucleotides align to TRBD1. The CDR3 runs to 16 residues. Germline V gene lookup returns CDR1 GTSNPN and CDR2 SVGIG (reference sequence). The V gene end was trimmed by 4 bases and the J gene end by 0 bases; junction bases not matched to a gene: 6. The chain's CDR3 is CAWTWTGNSGANVLTF. The CDR3 DNA is TGTGCCTGGACCTGGACAGGTAACTCTGGGGCCAACGTCCTGACTTTC.

The chain has TRBV28 and TRBJ2-1; 14 nucleotides match TRBD2. The CDR3 runs 18 residues. V trimming: 5 bases; J trimming: 8 bases; junction bases outside the gene matches: 14. In germline, CDR1 is MDHEN, CDR2 SYDVKM. The CDR3 reads CASSPNRLAGGYADEQFF. The CDR3 coding sequence is TGTGCCAGCAGTCCAAACCGACTAGCGGGAGGGTATGCTGATGAGCAGTTCTTC.

The rearrangement joins TRBV10-3 to TRBJ2-1, with D perhaps matching TRBD2 (5 bases). Trimming pared 0 bases from V and 3 bases from J, leaving 12 bases between. CDR3 length: 16 amino acids. Germline V CDR1 and CDR2: ENHRY, SYGVKD. The CDR3 DNA is TGTGCCATCAGTGAGTCGAGATCTAGCATCTACAATGAGCAGTTCTTC. Protein: CAISESRSSIYNEQFF.

V and J are TRBV7-2 and TRBJ2-2; 7 bases map to TRBD1. Trimming took 0 bases from V and 6 from J; bases not matched to a gene: 13. Germline V gives CDR1 SGHTA, CDR2 FQGNSA. The CDR3 runs 18 residues. The CDR3, as DNA: TGTGCCAGCAGCTTAGCGCATAATAGGGGGCAAGGTTCCGGGGAGCTGTTTTTT. The encoded protein is CASSLAHNRGQGSGELFF.

This clone was detected only once. V usage is TRBV29-1 and J usage is TRBJ1-2; 7 positions match TRBD1. The CDR3 consists of 13 residues. The germline V gene encodes CDR1 SQVTM and CDR2 ANQGSEA. The J segment lost 7 bases and the V segment lost 3 bases, leaving 8 bases of the junction unmatched. As DNA, the CDR3 is TGCAGCGTTGATAAAACAGGGGCAATTGGCTACACCTTC. It is translated as CSVDKTGAIGYTF. Full variable domain (remainder filled in from reference TRBV29-1 and TRBJ1-2): SAVISQKPSRDICQRGTSLTIQCQVDSQVTMMFWYRQQPGQSLTLIATANQGSEATYESGFVIDKFPISRPNLTFSTLTVSNMSPEDSSIYLCSVDKTGAIGYTFGSGTRLTVV.

This chain connects TRBV2 to TRBJ2-6; maybe TRBD1 (5 bases). V dropped 10 bases and J dropped 2 bases, with 9 bases sitting between them. The CDR3 totals 13 residues. The V gene's germline CDR1 is SNHLY and CDR2 FYNNEI. The CDR3 nucleotides are TGTGCCAAAGGGGTAGCTGGGGCCAACGTCCTGACTTTC. It is translated as CAKGVAGANVLTF.

The chain employs TRBV18 and TRBJ2-7; unclear D gene. The germline V and J ends were trimmed by 1 base and 2 bases, with 9 bases remaining between them. The length of the CDR3 is 14 residues. In germline, CDR1 is KGHSH, CDR2 LQKENI. The CDR3 spells CASSPRPETYEQYF. The CDR3 bases are TGTGCCAGCTCACCACGTCCAGAAACCTACGAGCAGTACTTC.

The chain links TRBV7-2 to TRBJ1-3; D might be TRBD1 (5 bases). CDR3 length: 15 amino acids. Trimming pared 1 base from V and 2 bases from J, leaving 9 bases between. Germline-derived CDR1 and CDR2 are SGHTA and FQGNSA. The CDR3: CASSLVAGTGNTIYF. In DNA form, the CDR3 reads TGTGCCAGCAGCTTAGTGGCAGGGACTGGAAACACCATATATTTT.

This sequence joins TRBV30 and TRBJ1-1; D perhaps matches TRBD1 (5 bases). The CDR3 sequence is 12 residues long. Between the trimmed V and J ends, which lost 7 bases and 1 base, there was a span of 10 bases. Germline V gene sequence: CDR1 GTSNPN, CDR2 SVGIG (reference sequence). CDR3 residues: CASGETNTEAFF. CDR3 coding DNA: TGTGCCTCGGGGGAGACGAACACTGAAGCTTTCTTT. The entire variable domain, with the rest obtained from reference TRBV30 and TRBJ1-1, is as follows: SQTIHQWPATLVQPVGSPLSLECTVEGTSNPNLYWYRQAAGRGLQLLFYSVGIGQISSEVPQNLSASRPQDRQFILSSKKLLLSDSGFYLCASGETNTEAFFGQGTRLTVV.

The rearrangement uses TRBV5-6 and TRBJ2-7, with D unresolved. From germline, CDR1 is SGHDT and CDR2 YYEEEE. This CDR3 has 14 amino acids. Trimming stripped 4 bases from V and 2 bases from J, with 13 bases between. This chain's CDR3 is CASSITARAYEQYF. The CDR3 region has the DNA TGTGCCAGCAGCATCACAGCCAGAGCCTACGAGCAGTACTTC. The whole variable domain, remainder taken from reference TRBV5-6 and TRBJ2-7, is DAGVTQSPTHLIKTRGQQVTLRCSPKSGHDTVSWYQQALGQGPQFIFQYYEEEERQRGNFPDRFSGHQFPNYSSELNVNALLLGDSALYLCASSITARAYEQYFGPGTRLTVT.

The chain couples TRBV10-3 to TRBJ1-1; 8 nucleotides line up with TRBD1. The CDR3 extends over 13 amino acids. J gave up 1 base and V 7 bases, and 2 bases lay outside the gene matches. Germline V gives CDR1 ENHRY, CDR2 SYGVKD. This CDR3 is CAITDRGNTEAFF. In nucleotides, the CDR3 is TGTGCCATCACCGACAGGGGGAACACTGAAGCTTTCTTT.

V gene TRBV27 combines with J gene TRBJ2-1, with 11 bases matching TRBD2. Germline lookup yields CDR1 MNHEY and CDR2 SMNVEV (reference sequence). V shed 4 bases and J 7 bases; nucleotides not matched to a gene: 6. The CDR3 is 15 residues long. The CDR3 reads CASSSIAGGYNEQFF. CDR3 DNA sequence: TGTGCCAGCAGTTCCATAGCGGGAGGGTATAATGAGCAGTTCTTC.

The CDR3 reads CASSEKTGYSNQPQHF. For the CDR3, the DNA is TGTGCCAGCAGTGAAAAGACAGGGTATAGCAATCAGCCCCAGCATTTT. The chain couples TRBV6-1 to TRBJ1-5; 7 bases agree with TRBD1. CDR3 length: 16 residues. V lost 2 bases to trimming and J lost 0 bases; unmatched junction nucleotides: 4. Germline CDR1 is MNHNS and CDR2 is SASEGT.

This sequence joins TRBV5-6 and TRBJ1-2; 7 nucleotides align to TRBD1. Losses at the gene ends were 5 bases for V and 7 bases for J; bases not matched to a gene: 11. The germline V gene has CDR1 SGHDT and CDR2 YYEEEE. This CDR3 has 14 amino acids. This chain's CDR3 is CASRRRQGLRGYTF. CDR3 nucleotides: TGTGCCAGCAGAAGAAGACAGGGATTACGTGGCTACACCTTC.